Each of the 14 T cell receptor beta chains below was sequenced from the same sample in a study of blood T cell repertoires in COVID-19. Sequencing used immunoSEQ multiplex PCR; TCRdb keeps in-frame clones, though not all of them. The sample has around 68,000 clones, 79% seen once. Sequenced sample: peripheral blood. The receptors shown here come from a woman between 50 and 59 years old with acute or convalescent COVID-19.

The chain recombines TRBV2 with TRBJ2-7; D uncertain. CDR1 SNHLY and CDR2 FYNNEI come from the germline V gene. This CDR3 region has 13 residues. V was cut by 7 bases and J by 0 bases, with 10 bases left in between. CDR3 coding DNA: TGTGCCAGCAAATTTGACAACTCCTACGAGCAGTACTTC. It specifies CASKFDNSYEQYF.

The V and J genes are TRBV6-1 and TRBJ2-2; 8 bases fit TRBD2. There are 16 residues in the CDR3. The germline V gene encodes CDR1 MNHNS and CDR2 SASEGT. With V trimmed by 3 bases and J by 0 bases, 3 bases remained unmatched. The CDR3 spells CASSETGLANTGELFF. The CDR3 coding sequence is TGTGCCAGCAGTGAGACGGGACTAGCGAACACCGGGGAGCTGTTTTTT.

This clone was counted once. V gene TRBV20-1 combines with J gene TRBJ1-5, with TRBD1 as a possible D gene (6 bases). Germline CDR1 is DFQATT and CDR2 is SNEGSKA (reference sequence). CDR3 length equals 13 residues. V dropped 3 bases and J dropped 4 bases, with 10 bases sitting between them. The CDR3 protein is CSASTGTNQPQHF. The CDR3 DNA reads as TGCAGTGCTAGTACAGGGACGAATCAGCCCCAGCATTTT.

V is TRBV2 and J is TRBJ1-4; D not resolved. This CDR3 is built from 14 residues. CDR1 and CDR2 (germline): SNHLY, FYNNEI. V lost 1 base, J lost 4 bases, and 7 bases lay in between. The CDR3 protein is CASSEGQINEKLFF. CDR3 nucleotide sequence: TGTGCCAGCAGTGAAGGGCAGATTAATGAAAAACTGTTTTTT.

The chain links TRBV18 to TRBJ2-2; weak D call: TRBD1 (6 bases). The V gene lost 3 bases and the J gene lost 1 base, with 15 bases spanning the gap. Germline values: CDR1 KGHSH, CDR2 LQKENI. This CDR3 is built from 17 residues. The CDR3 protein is CASSPPFRGVNTGELFF. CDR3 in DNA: TGTGCCAGCTCACCTCCTTTCAGGGGCGTGAACACCGGGGAGCTGTTTTTT.

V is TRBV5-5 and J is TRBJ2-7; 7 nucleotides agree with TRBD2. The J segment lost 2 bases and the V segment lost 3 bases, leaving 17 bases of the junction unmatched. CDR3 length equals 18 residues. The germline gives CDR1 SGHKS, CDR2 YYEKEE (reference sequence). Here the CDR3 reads CASSSERLAETKTYEQYF. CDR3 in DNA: TGTGCCAGCAGCTCCGAGAGGCTAGCGGAGACAAAGACCTACGAGCAGTACTTC.

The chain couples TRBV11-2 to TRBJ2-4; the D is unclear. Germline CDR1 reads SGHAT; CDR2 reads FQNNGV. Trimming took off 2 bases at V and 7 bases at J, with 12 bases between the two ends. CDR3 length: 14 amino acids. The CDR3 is CASSLSELLNIQYF. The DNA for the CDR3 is TGTGCCAGCAGCTTATCTGAGCTGCTGAACATTCAGTACTTC.

The CDR3 spells CASSPQENQPQHF. CDR3 nucleotide sequence: TGTGCCAGCTCACCGCAGGAAAATCAGCCCCAGCATTTT. The V call is TRBV18, the J call TRBJ1-5; D gene unclear. V shed 3 bases and J shed 4 bases, with 7 bases lying between them. This CDR3 has 13 residues. Germline V gives CDR1 KGHSH, CDR2 LQKENI.

The CDR3 here is CATSRGGIYEQYF. CDR3 nucleotide sequence: TGTGCCACCAGCAGAGGCGGGATCTACGAGCAGTACTTC. The gene calls are TRBV15 and TRBJ2-7; TRBD2 might be the D (6 bases). Germline CDR1 LNHNV, CDR2 YYDKDF (reference sequence). Trimming removed 1 base at V and 3 bases at J, with 7 bases between. CDR3 length: 13 residues. The whole variable domain, filled in from reference TRBV15 and TRBJ2-7, reads DAMVIQNPRYQVTQFGKPVTLSCSQTLNHNVMYWYQQKSSQAPKLLFHYYDKDFNNEADTPDNFQSRRPNTSFCFLDIRSPGLGDTAMYLCATSRGGIYEQYFGPGTRLTVT.

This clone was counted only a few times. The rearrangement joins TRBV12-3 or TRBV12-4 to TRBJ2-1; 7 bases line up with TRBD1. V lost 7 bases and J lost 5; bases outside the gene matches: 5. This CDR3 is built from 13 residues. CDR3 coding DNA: TGTGCCAGCACGGACAGGCCTGACAATGAGCAGTTCTTC. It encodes CASTDRPDNEQFF.

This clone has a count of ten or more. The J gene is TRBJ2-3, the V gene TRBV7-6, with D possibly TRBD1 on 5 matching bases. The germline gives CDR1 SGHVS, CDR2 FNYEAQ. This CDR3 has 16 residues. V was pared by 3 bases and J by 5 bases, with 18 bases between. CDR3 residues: CASSFQGASQEDTQYF. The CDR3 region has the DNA TGTGCCAGCAGCTTCCAAGGGGCGTCGCAGGAAGATACGCAGTATTTT. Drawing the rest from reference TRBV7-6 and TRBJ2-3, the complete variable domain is GAGVSQSPRYKVTKRGQDVALRCDPISGHVSLYWYRQALGQGPEFLTYFNYEAQQDKSGLPNDRFSAERPEGSISTLTIQRTEQRDSAMYRCASSFQGASQEDTQYFGPGTRLTVL.

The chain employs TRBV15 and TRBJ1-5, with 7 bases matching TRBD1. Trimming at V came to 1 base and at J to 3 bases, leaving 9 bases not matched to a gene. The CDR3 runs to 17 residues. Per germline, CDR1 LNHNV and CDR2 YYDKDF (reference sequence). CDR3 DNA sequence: TGTGCCACCAGCAGAGGATACGGGACAGCAAACAATCAGCCCCAGCATTTT. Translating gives CATSRGYGTANNQPQHF.

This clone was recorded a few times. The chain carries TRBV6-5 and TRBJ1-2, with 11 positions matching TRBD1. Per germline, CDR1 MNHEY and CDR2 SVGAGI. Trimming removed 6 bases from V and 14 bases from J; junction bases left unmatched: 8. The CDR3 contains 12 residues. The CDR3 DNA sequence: TGTGCCAGCAGCCAAGGACAGGGGGCGAGTACCTTC. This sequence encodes CASSQGQGASTF.

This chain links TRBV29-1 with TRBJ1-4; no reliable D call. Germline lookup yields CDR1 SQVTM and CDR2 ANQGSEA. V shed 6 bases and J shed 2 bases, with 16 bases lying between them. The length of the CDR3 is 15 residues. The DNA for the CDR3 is TGCAGCGTCGTCGTGGGCACGGCTACTAATGAAAAACTGTTTTTT. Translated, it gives CSVVVGTATNEKLFF.